Presented here are 20 T cell receptor beta chains from one specimen sequenced in a study of blood T cell repertoires in COVID-19. Sequencing used immunoSEQ multiplex PCR; TCRdb keeps in-frame clones, though not all of them. This sample has fewer than 250,000 clones, with about nine tenths found just once. Sequencing was performed on PBMCs or T cells enriched from blood (not recorded which). The source of these receptors is a young woman with acute COVID-19.

Concerning this clone itself: The identical CDR3 is also encoded by other nucleotide sequences in the sample. The chain couples TRBV27 to TRBJ1-6; 8 bases are shared with TRBD1. Per germline, CDR1 MNHEY and CDR2 SMNVEV (reference sequence). V was pared by 6 bases and J by 0 bases, with 7 bases of the junction left unmatched. The CDR3 consists of 17 residues. The CDR3 coding sequence is TGTGCCAGCAGCCCGAGGACAGGGAGCTCCTATAATTCACCCCTCCACTTT. It codes for CASSPRTGSSYNSPLHF.

The DNA for the CDR3 is TGCGCCAGCAGCTTATCACCTAGCGGGGGGGCTAATGAGCAGTTCTTC. Residues: CASSLSPSGGANEQFF. This chain joins TRBV5-1 and TRBJ2-1; 12 bases fit TRBD2. After removal of 2 bases from V and 7 bases from J, the junction contained 7 bases not matched to a gene. This CDR3 region has 16 residues. The germline gives CDR1 SGHRS, CDR2 YFSETQ.

This rearrangement joins TRBV6-5 to TRBJ1-6; 10 bases fit TRBD1. V trimming: 7 bases; J trimming: 10 bases; junction bases outside the gene matches: 7. Looked up from germline, CDR1 is MNHEY and CDR2 is SVGAGI. The CDR3 consists of 14 residues. This CDR3 is CASIRDRGGSPLHF. The DNA of the CDR3 is TGTGCCAGCATAAGGGACAGGGGTGGCTCACCCCTCCACTTT.

This clone was detected only once. The CDR3: CASSPSQGPVGNTIYF. Written as DNA, the CDR3 is TGTGCCAGCAGTCCATCGCAGGGGCCTGTTGGAAACACCATATATTTT. The chain uses TRBV7-9 and TRBJ1-3, with D tentatively TRBD1 (6 bases). The CDR3 spans 16 residues. Germline V gene sequence: CDR1 SEHNR, CDR2 FQNEAQ (reference sequence). V shed 6 bases and J shed 3 bases, with 18 bases lying between them.

The gene calls are TRBV4-3 and TRBJ2-7; a possible D gene is TRBD1 (5 bases). Germline-derived CDR1 and CDR2 are LGHNA and YSLEER. Trimming left V 0 bases short and J 3 bases short, with 15 bases between. CDR3 length equals 16 residues. The CDR3 coding sequence is TGCGCCAGCAGCCAAGATAAGGGCGACAGAATCTACGAGCAGTACTTC. Translating it yields CASSQDKGDRIYEQYF.

The J gene is TRBJ1-1, the V gene TRBV19, with D unclear. The germline V gene has CDR1 LNHDA and CDR2 SQIVND (reference sequence). With 0 bases removed from V and 6 bases from J, the gap between germline ends came to 8 bases. The CDR3 is made up of 13 amino acids. The CDR3 DNA follows: TGTGCCAGTAGTATAGATCAGGCAGCTGAAGCTTTCTTT. This translates into CASSIDQAAEAFF.

This chain joins TRBV5-1 and TRBJ2-3; D is undetermined. Trimming removed 3 bases at V and 5 bases at J, with 13 bases between. The CDR3 consists of 14 residues. The germline V gene encodes CDR1 SGHRS and CDR2 YFSETQ. CDR3 sequence reads: CASSSWSGEDTQYF. The CDR3 region has the DNA TGCGCCAGCAGCTCCTGGTCCGGAGAAGATACGCAGTATTTT. Together with reference TRBV5-1 and TRBJ2-3, the CDR3 gives the full variable domain: KAGVTQTPRYLIKTRGQQVTLSCSPISGHRSVSWYQQTPGQGLQFLFEYFSETQRNKGNFPGRFSGRQFSNSRSEMNVSTLELGDSALYLCASSSWSGEDTQYFGPGTRLTVL.

The chain has TRBV29-1 and TRBJ1-1; 7 nucleotides line up with TRBD1. V gave up 3 bases and J gave up 6 bases; unmatched junction bases: 4. Looked up from germline, CDR1 is SQVTM and CDR2 is ANQGSEA. This CDR3 spans 12 amino acids. The CDR3: CSVDRGAAEAFF. For the CDR3, the DNA is TGCAGCGTTGACAGGGGGGCCGCTGAAGCTTTCTTT.

A few counts support this clone. The CDR3 sequence is CASSLEGASPNYGYTF. The CDR3 coding sequence is TGCGCCAGCAGCTTGGAGGGGGCGAGCCCCAACTATGGCTACACCTTC. The rearrangement joins TRBV5-1 to TRBJ1-2; TRBD1 aligns across 7 bases. This CDR3 has 16 amino acids. Germline V gene data show CDR1 as SGHRS and CDR2 as YFSETQ. With 0 bases clipped from V and 2 bases from J, the junction kept 7 bases outside the gene matches. Full variable domain (remainder filled in from reference TRBV5-1 and TRBJ1-2): KAGVTQTPRYLIKTRGQQVTLSCSPISGHRSVSWYQQTPGQGLQFLFEYFSETQRNKGNFPGRFSGRQFSNSRSEMNVSTLELGDSALYLCASSLEGASPNYGYTFGSGTRLTVV.

The chain couples TRBV10-3 to TRBJ2-5, with a tentative D call TRBD2 (6 bases). CDR1 is ENHRY and CDR2 is SYGVKD in the germline V gene. The V end was cut by 2 bases, the J end by 5 bases, with 6 bases between. The CDR3 sequence is 12 residues long. In DNA, the CDR3 is TGTGCCATCAGTGAGGCGGGGGAGACCCAGTACTTC. It codes for CAISEAGETQYF.

This chain links TRBV5-1 with TRBJ1-2; D ambiguous. Trimming took off 4 bases at V and 2 bases at J, with 12 bases between the two ends. The length of the CDR3 is 14 residues. The germline CDR1 and CDR2 sequences are SGHRS and YFSETQ. The CDR3 sequence is CASSDATRNYGYTF. The CDR3 DNA is TGCGCCAGCAGCGATGCGACAAGGAACTATGGCTACACCTTC. Full variable domain (missing parts from reference TRBV5-1 and TRBJ1-2): KAGVTQTPRYLIKTRGQQVTLSCSPISGHRSVSWYQQTPGQGLQFLFEYFSETQRNKGNFPGRFSGRQFSNSRSEMNVSTLELGDSALYLCASSDATRNYGYTFGSGTRLTVV.

The gene calls are TRBV14 and TRBJ2-2; 8 bases are a match to TRBD1. V was clipped by 0 bases and J by 4 bases; unmatched bases: 7. The CDR3 contains 17 residues. CDR1 and CDR2 from the germline V gene are SGHDN and FVKESK. DNA for the CDR3: TGTGCCAGCAGCCAAGAATACTCAGGGGGCGCCACCGGGGAGCTGTTTTTT. Translation: CASSQEYSGGATGELFF. Based on the CDR3 plus reference TRBV14 and TRBJ2-2, the full variable domain is EAGVTQFPSHSVIEKGQTVTLRCDPISGHDNLYWYRRVMGKEIKFLLHFVKESKQDESGMPNNRFLAERTGGTYSTLKVQPAELEDSGVYFCASSQEYSGGATGELFFGEGSRLTVL.

CDR3 protein: CASSPKGAVGTEAFF. CDR3 nucleotides: TGTGCCAGCAGCCCAAAGGGGGCTGTAGGCACTGAAGCTTTCTTT. The V gene is TRBV11-2, the J gene TRBJ1-1; 7 bases fit TRBD1. CDR3 length: 15 residues. The V segment lost 5 bases and the J segment 4 bases; nucleotides outside the gene matches: 10. CDR1 and CDR2 (germline): SGHAT, FQNNGV.

The chain employs TRBV6-4 and TRBJ2-1, with a tentative D call TRBD2 (6 bases). Germline CDR1 MRHNA, CDR2 SNTAGT. The CDR3 is 15 residues long. V was cut by 2 bases and J by 3 bases, with 11 bases left in between. The CDR3 spells CASSDELAGYNEQFF. CDR3 nucleotides: TGTGCCAGCAGTGACGAACTAGCCGGCTACAATGAGCAGTTCTTC.

The rearrangement uses TRBV10-3 and TRBJ2-1, with TRBD2 identical over 11 bases. In germline, CDR1 is ENHRY, CDR2 SYGVKD. The junction had 2 bases not matched to a gene; V was cut back by 6 bases and J by 4 bases. The CDR3 has 14 amino acids. The CDR3 is CAIRGTSGYNEQFF. The DNA for the CDR3 is TGTGCCATCAGAGGGACTAGCGGTTACAATGAGCAGTTCTTC.

The chain uses TRBV10-2 and TRBJ2-5; 11 bases fit TRBD2. Germline V lookup: CDR1 WSHSY, CDR2 SAAADI. V dropped 3 bases and J dropped 6; count of bases not matched to a gene: 3. The CDR3 contains 14 residues. The chain's CDR3 is CASSETSGGQTQYF. DNA of the CDR3: TGCGCCAGCAGTGAAACTAGCGGGGGCCAGACCCAGTACTTC.

The chain employs TRBV6-2 or TRBV6-3 and TRBJ1-6; D not certain. There are 12 residues in the CDR3. Trimming took off 4 bases at V and 8 bases at J, with 6 bases between the two ends. Germline V gives CDR1 MNHEY, CDR2 SVGEGT. This chain's CDR3 is CASSWEDSPLHF. The DNA of the CDR3 is TGTGCCAGCAGTTGGGAGGATTCACCCCTCCACTTT.

As for this clone: An end of the junction differs from the germline gene, which may be a read error. The CDR3 DNA reads TGTGCCAGCAGCCAAATGGCCTATGTCGATGGAGCAGCCTTCCGGGCCTTC. As protein: CASSQMAYVDGAAFRAF. The J gene is TRBJ1-2, the V gene TRBV3-1 (or the pseudogene TRBV3-2); D unclear. The germline V gene has CDR1 LGHDT and CDR2 YNNKEL (reference sequence). This CDR3 has 17 residues.

The chain carries TRBV3-1 (or the pseudogene TRBV3-2) and TRBJ1-2, with D tentatively TRBD1 (6 bases). The CDR3 extends over 14 amino acids. The ends were cut back, 5 bases at V and 4 bases at J, with 14 bases in the middle. The germline V gene has CDR1 LGHDT and CDR2 YNNKEL (reference sequence). The CDR3 is CASSFSGVPYGYTF. Here the CDR3 DNA reads TGTGCCAGCAGCTTTTCAGGGGTTCCCTATGGCTACACCTTC.

CDR3 protein: CASSSPPLRTSGGLNEQFF. In DNA form, the CDR3 reads TGCGCCAGCAGCTCCCCACCTCTTCGGACTAGCGGGGGCTTAAATGAGCAGTTCTTC. This chain uses TRBV5-1 with TRBJ2-1; 13 positions agree with TRBD2. After removal of 3 bases from V and 7 bases from J, the junction contained 16 bases not matched to a gene. CDR1 and CDR2 from the germline V gene are SGHRS and YFSETQ. This CDR3 has 19 residues.